This T cell receptor beta chain came from a study of spatial heterogeneity in lung cancer. General study points: Tumor mutation count correlated with how many alpha and beta TCRs expanded intratumorally.

This clonotype is judged medium-sized (0.01 to 0.1%). Its antigen is as yet unknown. Regarding time point: sample taken at primary tumor resection. V lost 6 bases and J 0 bases, leaving 24 bases between the germline ends. This CDR3 has 19 residues. The germline V gene has CDR1 MNHNS and CDR2 SASEGT. MiXCR, run by TCRdb on the 5' RACE reads, gives a single entry per CDR3 protein. Among more than 3,500 distinct CDR3 sequences, around a third were seen once, and the ten largest hold approximately 25%. The rearrangement joins TRBV6-1 to TRBJ1-3; D is possibly TRBD1 (6 bases). Sequencing used lung tumor tissue, obtained at surgery. The receptor was derived from a male donor with early-stage non-small cell lung cancer. CDR3: CASRAYPWDNFNSGNTIYF. CDR3 nucleotide sequence: TGTGCCAGCAGAGCCTACCCTTGGGACAACTTTAACTCTGGAAACACCATATATTTT.